Shown below are 8 T cell receptor beta chains from a single sample sequenced in a study of shared clonotypes between healthy human individuals. Method: immunoSEQ multiplex PCR; TCRdb's copy keeps in-frame clones and lacks some. This table has about 1.1 million clones, about 84% appearing once. The sequenced sample consisted of memory CD4+ T cells from PBMCs. Regarding subset: CD45RA-negative fraction. The receptors were gathered from a man younger than 30 in good health. Some clones in this sample may be carry-over from other donors' samples.

The chain recombines TRBV5-1 with TRBJ1-2; 12 nucleotides align to TRBD1. This CDR3 is built from 16 residues. Unmatched junction bases numbered 11, after V lost 4 bases and J lost 7 bases. Germline-derived CDR1 and CDR2 are SGHRS and YFSETQ. Here the CDR3 DNA reads TGCGCCAGCAGCCTACTAACCGGGACAGGGGGCCTTGGCTACACCTTC. Its translation is CASSLLTGTGGLGYTF.

This clone was recorded only once. The chain carries TRBV22-1 and TRBJ2-7; TRBD2 is the table's D call and was not checked against the DNA. TRBV22-1 is a pseudogene. CDR3 length equals 16 residues. This CDR3 is CPGSVLAGGPWYEQYF. CDR3 DNA sequence: TGTCCTGGGAGCGTCCTAGCGGGAGGGCCATGGTACGAGCAGTACTTC.

Only a few counts were recorded for this clone. The genes are TRBV19 and TRBJ1-1; D is possibly TRBD1 (6 bases). V was clipped by 6 bases and J by 1 base, with 15 bases between them. Germline V gene data show CDR1 as LNHDA and CDR2 as SQIVND (reference sequence). The CDR3 totals 15 residues. DNA of the CDR3: TGTGCCAGTAGGGGGGGGGCAGCCGCGAACACTGAAGCTTTCTTT. This sequence encodes CASRGGAAANTEAFF.

The chain is built from TRBV28 and TRBJ2-3; no definite D call. V was shortened by 5 bases and J by 6 bases, with 18 bases between the two germline ends. The V gene's germline CDR1 is MDHEN and CDR2 SYDVKM. The CDR3 sequence is 15 residues long. In nucleotides, the CDR3 is TGTGCCAGCAGTGCGGCCTCGTCAGGAGCCGATACGCAGTATTTT. Its translation is CASSAASSGADTQYF.

The CDR3: CASSERGRDSGANVLTF. CDR3 nucleotides: TGTGCCAGCAGTGAGAGGGGCCGCGACTCTGGGGCCAACGTCCTGACTTTC. The chain combines TRBV2 with TRBJ2-6; the D gene could be TRBD1 or TRBD2 (5 bases each). The CDR3 extends over 17 amino acids. Between the trimmed V and J ends, which lost 3 bases and 0 bases, there was a span of 12 bases. The V gene's germline CDR1 is SNHLY and CDR2 FYNNEI. The whole variable domain, remainder taken from reference TRBV2 and TRBJ2-6, is EPEVTQTPSHQVTQMGQEVILRCVPISNHLYFYWYRQILGQKVEFLVSFYNNEISEKSEIFDDQFSVERPDGSNFTLKIRSTKLEDSAMYFCASSERGRDSGANVLTFGAGSRLTVL.

V usage is TRBV21-1 and J usage is TRBJ2-7; the table's D call TRBD1 went unverified against the DNA. TRBV21-1 is marked as a pseudogene. The length of the CDR3 is 12 residues. For the CDR3, the DNA is TGTGCCAGACAAACGGGTGGACATACTACCAACTTC. As protein: CARQTGGHTTNF.

This chain links TRBV6-1 with TRBJ2-1; D is unresolved. This CDR3 spans 14 amino acids. Germline assignment: CDR1 MNHNS and CDR2 SASEGT. The ends were cut back, 5 bases at V and 0 bases at J, with 8 bases in the middle. DNA for the CDR3: TGTGCCAGCAGTCAGGTTGGCTCCTACAATGAGCAGTTCTTC. As protein: CASSQVGSYNEQFF.

V gene TRBV10-3 combines with J gene TRBJ1-4; D remains ambiguous. In germline, CDR1 is ENHRY, CDR2 SYGVKD. This CDR3 is built from 13 residues. Trimming cost V 4 bases and J 6 bases, with 9 bases left between them. The CDR3 reads CAISARYYEKLFF. CDR3 coding DNA: TGTGCCATCAGTGCACGATACTATGAAAAACTGTTTTTT.